The 7 T cell receptor beta chains below all came from one sample that was sequenced in a study of shared clonotypes between healthy human individuals. This table comes from immunoSEQ multiplex PCR, and its TCRdb copy is limited to in-frame clones, with some not included. This table has about 2.1 million clones, about 93% appearing once. Terminally differentiated effector memory CD45RA+ cells were excluded by CCR7 positive selection of CD45RO-negative cells. Material for sequencing was naive CD8+ T cells from PBMCs. The receptors stem from a man aged 18 to 29 in good health. Some clones in this sample may be carry-over from other donors' samples.

In nucleotides, the CDR3 is TGTGCCAGCAGTGAAGCGCGCTGGCGGGAGAGCTACAATGAGCAGTTCTTC. This translates into CASSEARWRESYNEQFF. J is TRBJ2-1 and V is TRBV2, with 7 positions matching TRBD2. The germline CDR1 and CDR2 sequences are SNHLY and FYNNEI. J lost 3 bases, V lost 0 bases, and 8 bases had no gene match. The CDR3 length is 17 residues.

The CDR3 DNA follows: TGTGCCAGCAGCTCTTCATGGACTAGCGGGATCACAGATACGCAGTATTTT. Protein product: CASSSSWTSGITDTQYF. The chain has TRBV7-3 and TRBJ2-3, with 12 bases aligning to TRBD2. The CDR3 loop spans 17 amino acids. Germline V gene sequence: CDR1 SGHTA, CDR2 FQGTGA. The V segment lost 4 bases and the J segment 2 bases; nucleotides outside the gene matches: 7.

This clone appeared once. The rearrangement links TRBV4-2 to TRBJ2-3; D remains ambiguous. In germline, CDR1 is LGHNA, CDR2 YNFKEQ. The CDR3 runs to 14 residues. V was clipped by 4 bases and J by 5 bases, with 13 bases between them. The CDR3 spells CASSPPNVGDTQYF. The CDR3 coding sequence is TGTGCCAGCAGCCCTCCAAATGTAGGAGATACGCAGTATTTT.

The CDR3 DNA reads as TGTGCCCGTGGCGGGCAAGGCCTCGGGGATGAGCAGTTCTTC. It codes for CARGGQGLGDEQFF. The V gene is TRBV4-2, the J gene TRBJ2-1; tentatively, D is TRBD2 (5 bases). The ends were cut back, 11 bases at V and 8 bases at J, with 22 bases in the middle. Germline V lookup: CDR1 LGHNA, CDR2 YNFKEQ. This CDR3 comprises 14 residues.

The CDR3 reads CASSYQDPSLNTGELFF. Written as DNA, the CDR3 is TGTGCCAGCAGTTACCAAGACCCTTCCCTCAACACCGGGGAGCTGTTTTTT. The gene calls are TRBV27 and TRBJ2-2; D remains unclear. Per the germline V gene, CDR1 is MNHEY and CDR2 is SMNVEV (reference sequence). Trimming took off 4 bases at V and 2 bases at J, with 17 bases between the two ends. This CDR3 is built from 17 residues.

The rearrangement links TRBV7-8 to TRBJ1-5, with D uncertain. Germline V lookup: CDR1 SGHVS, CDR2 FQNEAQ. CDR3 size: 13 residues. V shed 2 bases and J shed 6 bases, with 8 bases lying between them. The CDR3 reads CASSLNLVQPQHF. The CDR3 DNA reads as TGTGCCAGCAGCTTAAATCTTGTTCAGCCCCAGCATTTT.

To note about this clone: The same CDR3 can be traced to other DNA sequences in this sample. This chain connects TRBV28 to TRBJ1-2; D is undetermined. Germline CDR1 reads MDHEN; CDR2 reads SYDVKM. The CDR3 contains 12 residues. Trimming removed 3 bases from V and 8 bases from J, with 10 bases in between. This chain's CDR3 is CASSFRLGGYTF. For the CDR3, the DNA is TGTGCCAGCAGTTTCCGACTGGGGGGCTACACCTTC.